This T cell receptor beta chain originates from a study of T cells in localized non-small cell lung cancer. A word on this clone: Its antigen is still unknown. The sample has other DNA sequences that encode this CDR3 too.

V was clipped by 0 bases and J by 2 bases, with 5 bases between them. Germline-derived CDR1 and CDR2 are LNHNV and YYDKDF (reference sequence). The CDR3 loop spans 14 amino acids. Study-wide results and caveats: Uninvolved adjacent lung showed higher T cell clonality than tumor. There was an association of higher blood T cell density with longer overall survival. Heterogeneity within the tumor remains possible, as just one region underwent sequencing.

Data came from immunoSEQ multiplex PCR; TCRdb stores just in-frame clones and leaves some out. The table lists about 15,000 clones, more than 80% of them singletons. The sample was peripheral blood, taken before any cancer treatment. V is TRBV15 and J is TRBJ1-5; D is ambiguous. The sequence was collected from a female donor older than 55 with stage I squamous cell lung carcinoma. CDR3 sequence (DNA): TGTGCCACCAGCAGAGATCTAGGCAATCAGCCCCAGCATTTT. Amino acid sequence: CATSRDLGNQPQHF.